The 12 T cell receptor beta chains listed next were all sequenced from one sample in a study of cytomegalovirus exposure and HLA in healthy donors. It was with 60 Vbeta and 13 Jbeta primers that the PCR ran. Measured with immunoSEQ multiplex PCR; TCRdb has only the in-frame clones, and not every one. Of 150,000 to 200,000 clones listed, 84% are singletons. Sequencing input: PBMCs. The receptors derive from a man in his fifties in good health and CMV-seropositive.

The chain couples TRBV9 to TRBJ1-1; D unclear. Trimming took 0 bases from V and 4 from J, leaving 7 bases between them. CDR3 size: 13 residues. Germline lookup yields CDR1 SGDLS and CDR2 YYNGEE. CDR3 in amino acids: CASSVASSTEAFF. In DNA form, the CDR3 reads TGTGCCAGCAGCGTAGCTAGCAGCACTGAAGCTTTCTTT. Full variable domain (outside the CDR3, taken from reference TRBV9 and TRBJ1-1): DSGVTQTPKHLITATGQRVTLRCSPRSGDLSVYWYQQSLDQGLQFLIQYYNGEERAKGNILERFSAQQFPDLHSELNLSSLELGDSALYFCASSVASSTEAFFGQGTRLTVV.

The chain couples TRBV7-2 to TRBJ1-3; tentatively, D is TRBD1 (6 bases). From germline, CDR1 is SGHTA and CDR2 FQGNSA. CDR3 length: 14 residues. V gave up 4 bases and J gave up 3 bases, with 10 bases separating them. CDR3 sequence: CASSSGALGNTIYF. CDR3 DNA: TGTGCCAGCAGCTCAGGGGCCCTTGGAAACACCATATATTTT.

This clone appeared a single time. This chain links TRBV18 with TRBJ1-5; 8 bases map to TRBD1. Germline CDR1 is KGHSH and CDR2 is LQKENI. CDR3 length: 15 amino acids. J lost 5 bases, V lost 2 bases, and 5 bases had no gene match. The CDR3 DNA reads TGTGCCAGCTCACCAGAGGACAGGGACGATCAGCCCCAGCATTTT. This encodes CASSPEDRDDQPQHF.

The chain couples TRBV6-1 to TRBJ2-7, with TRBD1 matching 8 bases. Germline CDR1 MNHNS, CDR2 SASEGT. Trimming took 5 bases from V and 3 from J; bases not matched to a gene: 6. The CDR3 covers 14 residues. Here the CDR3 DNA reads TGTGCCAGCAGTCCGGGACAGGCCTACTACGAGCAGTACTTC. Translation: CASSPGQAYYEQYF.

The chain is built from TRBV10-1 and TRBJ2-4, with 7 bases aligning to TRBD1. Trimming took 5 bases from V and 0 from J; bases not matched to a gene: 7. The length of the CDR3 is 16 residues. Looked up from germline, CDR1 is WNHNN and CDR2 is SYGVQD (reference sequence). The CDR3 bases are TGCGCCAGCAGTACTGACAGGGACGGAGCCAAAAACATTCAGTACTTC. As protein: CASSTDRDGAKNIQYF.

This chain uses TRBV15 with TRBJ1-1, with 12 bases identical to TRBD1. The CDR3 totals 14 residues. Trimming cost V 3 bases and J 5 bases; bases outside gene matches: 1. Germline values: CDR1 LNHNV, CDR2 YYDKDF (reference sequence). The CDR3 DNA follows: TGTGCCACCAGCAGGGGACAGGGGGCGACTGAAGCTTTCTTT. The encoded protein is CATSRGQGATEAFF.

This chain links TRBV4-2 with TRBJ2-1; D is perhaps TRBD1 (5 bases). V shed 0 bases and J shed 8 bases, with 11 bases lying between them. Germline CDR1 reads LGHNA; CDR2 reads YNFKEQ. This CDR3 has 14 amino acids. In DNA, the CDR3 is TGTGCCAGCAGCCAAGACGGCACAGGCTATGAGCAGTTCTTC. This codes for CASSQDGTGYEQFF.

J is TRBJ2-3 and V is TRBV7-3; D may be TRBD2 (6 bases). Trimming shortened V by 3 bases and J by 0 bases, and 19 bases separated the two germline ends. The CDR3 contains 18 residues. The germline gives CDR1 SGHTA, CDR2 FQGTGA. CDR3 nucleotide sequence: TGTGCCAGCAGCTTGGGACTCCCCAGTGAATCTAGCACAGATACGCAGTATTTT. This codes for CASSLGLPSESSTDTQYF.

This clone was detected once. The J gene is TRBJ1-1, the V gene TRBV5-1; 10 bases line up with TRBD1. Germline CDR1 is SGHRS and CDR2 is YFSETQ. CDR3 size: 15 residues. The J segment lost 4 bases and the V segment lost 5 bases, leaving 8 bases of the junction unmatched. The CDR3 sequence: CASRGTGAPSTEAFF. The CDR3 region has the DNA TGCGCCAGCAGGGGGACAGGGGCGCCGAGCACTGAAGCTTTCTTT.

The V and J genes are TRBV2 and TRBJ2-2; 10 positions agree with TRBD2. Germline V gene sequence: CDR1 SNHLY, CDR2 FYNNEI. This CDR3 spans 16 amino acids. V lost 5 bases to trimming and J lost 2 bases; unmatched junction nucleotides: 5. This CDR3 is CASSKERGGNTGELFF. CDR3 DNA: TGTGCCAGCAGTAAGGAGCGGGGGGGAAACACCGGGGAGCTGTTTTTT. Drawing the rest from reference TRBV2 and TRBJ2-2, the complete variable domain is EPEVTQTPSHQVTQMGQEVILRCVPISNHLYFYWYRQILGQKVEFLVSFYNNEISEKSEIFDDQFSVERPDGSNFTLKIRSTKLEDSAMYFCASSKERGGNTGELFFGEGSRLTVL.

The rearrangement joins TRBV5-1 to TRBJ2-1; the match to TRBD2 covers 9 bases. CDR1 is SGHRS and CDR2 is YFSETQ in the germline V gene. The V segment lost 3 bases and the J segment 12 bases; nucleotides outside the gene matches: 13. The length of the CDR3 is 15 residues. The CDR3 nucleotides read TGCGCCAGCAGCTCCGTAGCGGGAGTGTCAATAGGGCAGTTCTTC. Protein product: CASSSVAGVSIGQFF.

CDR3 amino acids: CASSVGLAGGPGSGELFF. In nucleotides, the CDR3 is TGTGCCAGTAGTGTTGGACTAGCGGGAGGCCCTGGGTCCGGGGAGCTGTTTTTT. This chain connects TRBV19 to TRBJ2-2; 14 positions agree with TRBD2. Germline V gene lookup returns CDR1 LNHDA and CDR2 SQIVND (reference sequence). With V trimmed by 5 bases and J by 6 bases, 11 bases remained unmatched. The CDR3 spans 18 residues.